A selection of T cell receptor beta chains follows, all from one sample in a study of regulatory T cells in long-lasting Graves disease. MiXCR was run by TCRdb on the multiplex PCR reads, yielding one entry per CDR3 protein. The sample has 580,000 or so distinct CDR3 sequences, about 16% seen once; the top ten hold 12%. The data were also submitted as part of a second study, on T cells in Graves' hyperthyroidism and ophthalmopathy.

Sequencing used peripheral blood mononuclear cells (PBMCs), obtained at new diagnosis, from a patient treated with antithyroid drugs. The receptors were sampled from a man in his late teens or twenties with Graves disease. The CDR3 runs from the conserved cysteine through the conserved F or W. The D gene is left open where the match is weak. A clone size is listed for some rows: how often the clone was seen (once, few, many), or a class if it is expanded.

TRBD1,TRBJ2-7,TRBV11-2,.,CASSLGQGTTYEQYF,TGTGCCAGCAGCTTGGGACAGGGGACTACCTACGAGCAGTACTTC
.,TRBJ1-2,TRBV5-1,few,CASSTTEGGGYTF,TGCGCCAGCAGCACGACCGAGGGGGGGGGCTACACCTTC
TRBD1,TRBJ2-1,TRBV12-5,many,CASGLVPAGGWSGPVHEQFF,TGTGCTAGTGGTTTGGTCCCGGCAGGGGGCTGGAGCGGGCCAGTTCATGAGCAGTTCTTC
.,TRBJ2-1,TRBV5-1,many,CASSQTDPRPARGRYQQFF,TGCGCCAGCAGCCAGACTGATCCTCGGCCCGCTCGGGGCCGATATCAGCAGTTCTTC
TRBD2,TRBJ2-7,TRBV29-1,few,CSVAPGLAVYEQYF,TGCAGCGTCGCCCCCGGACTAGCGGTCTACGAGCAGTACTTC
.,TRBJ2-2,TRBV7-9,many,CASSLLGFGGELFF,TGTGCCAGCAGCTTACTTGGATTCGGCGGGGAGCTGTTTTTT
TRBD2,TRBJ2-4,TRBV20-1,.,CSVSGSAKNIQYF,TGCAGTGTTAGCGGGAGCGCCAAAAACATTCAGTACTTC
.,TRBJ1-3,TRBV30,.,CAWSIRTVASRTIYF,TGTGCCTGGAGTATCCGGACAGTTGCTAGTAGGACCATATATTTT
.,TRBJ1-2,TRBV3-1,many,CASSPDRNGYTF,TGTGCCAGCAGCCCCGACAGAAATGGCTACACCTTC
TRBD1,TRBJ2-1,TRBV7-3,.,CASNDRAYNEQFF,TGTGCCAGCAATGACAGGGCCTACAATGAGCAGTTCTTC
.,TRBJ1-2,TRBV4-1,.,CASSQLDNNYGYTF,TGCGCCAGCAGCCAACTTGACAATAACTATGGCTACACCTTC
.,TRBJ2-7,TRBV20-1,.,CSARDLSYEQYF,TGCAGTGCTAGAGATCTGTCCTACGAGCAGTACTTC
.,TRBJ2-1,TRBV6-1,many,CASSAEVNEQFF,TGTGCCAGCAGTGCGGAGGTTAATGAGCAGTTCTTC
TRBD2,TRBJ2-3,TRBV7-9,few,CASSSPTSAQTDTQYF,TGTGCCAGCAGCTCCCCGACTAGCGCCCAGACAGATACGCAGTATTTT
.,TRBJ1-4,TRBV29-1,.,CSVEGKGRNEKLFF,TGCAGCGTTGAAGGCAAGGGGCGGAATGAAAAACTGTTTTTT
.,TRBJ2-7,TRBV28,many,CVRVDSYEQYF,TGTGTCCGCGTGGACAGCTACGAGCAGTACTTC
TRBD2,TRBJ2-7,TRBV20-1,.,CSARDGASGRAYEQYF,TGCAGTGCTAGAGATGGCGCTAGCGGGAGGGCCTACGAGCAGTACTTC
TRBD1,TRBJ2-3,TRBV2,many,CASSPETGGDTQYF,TGTGCCAGCAGCCCGGAGACAGGGGGTGATACGCAGTATTTT
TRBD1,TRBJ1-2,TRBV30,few,CAWSVRRDRVNYGYTF,TGTGCCTGGAGTGTACGTCGGGACAGGGTCAACTATGGCTACACCTTC
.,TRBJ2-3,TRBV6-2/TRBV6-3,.,CASSRPSGTDTQYF,TGTGCCAGCAGCCGCCCTTCGGGGACAGATACGCAGTATTTT
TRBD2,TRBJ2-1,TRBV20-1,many,CSAWGSGSPLVDEQFF,TGCAGTGCTTGGGGGAGCGGGAGCCCATTGGTCGATGAGCAGTTCTTC
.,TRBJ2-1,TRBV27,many,CASSLAGTQGGFEQFF,TGTGCCAGCAGTTTGGCCGGGACTCAAGGGGGTTTCGAGCAGTTCTTC
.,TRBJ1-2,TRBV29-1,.,CSVQHRGTELLTYGYTF,TGCAGCGTTCAACACCGGGGAACAGAACTGTTAACCTATGGCTACACCTTC
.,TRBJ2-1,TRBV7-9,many,CASSPPRGGSGNEQFF,TGTGCCAGCAGCCCACCTCGAGGGGGGTCGGGCAATGAGCAGTTCTTC
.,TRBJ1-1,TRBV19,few,CASSIAGANTEAFF,TGTGCCAGTAGTATAGCAGGGGCGAACACTGAAGCTTTCTTT
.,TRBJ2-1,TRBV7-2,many,CASSSSRESEQFF,TGTGCCAGCAGCTCGTCTAGGGAGAGTGAGCAGTTCTTC
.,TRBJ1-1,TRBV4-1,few,CASSQTGRAGTEAFF,TGCGCCAGCAGCCAGACTGGGCGGGCGGGAACTGAAGCTTTCTTT
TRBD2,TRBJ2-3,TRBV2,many,CASRSGTSGPKGTDTQYF,TGTGCCAGCAGGTCCGGGACTAGCGGACCCAAGGGCACAGATACGCAGTATTTT
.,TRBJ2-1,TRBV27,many,CASSLSLNPYNEQFF,TGTGCCAGCAGTTTAAGCCTAAATCCCTACAATGAGCAGTTCTTC
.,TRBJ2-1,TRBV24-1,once,CATSAGTSYNEQFF,TGTGCCACCAGTGCGGGAACCTCCTACAATGAGCAGTTCTTC
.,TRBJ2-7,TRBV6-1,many,CASSGGVAGIEQYF,TGTGCCAGCAGTGGGGGAGTGGCGGGGATCGAGCAGTACTTC
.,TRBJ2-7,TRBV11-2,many,CASSSTPAGGVYEQYF,TGTGCCAGCAGCTCCACCCCCGCAGGGGGGGTTTACGAGCAGTACTTC
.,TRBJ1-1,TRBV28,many,CASSIPTGPNTEAFF,TGTGCCAGCAGTATTCCGACGGGTCCGAACACTGAAGCTTTCTTT
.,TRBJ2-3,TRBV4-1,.,CASSQPDLGGDTQYF,TGCGCCAGCAGCCAACCGGACCTTGGGGGTGATACGCAGTATTTT
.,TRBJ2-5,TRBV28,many,CASSRDRYQETQYF,TGTGCCAGCAGCAGAGACAGGTACCAAGAGACCCAGTACTTC
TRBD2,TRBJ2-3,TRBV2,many,CASSPPAGVGPDTQYF,TGTGCCAGCAGTCCCCCTGCGGGGGTAGGGCCAGATACGCAGTATTTT
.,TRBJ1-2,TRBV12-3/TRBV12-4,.,CASSLAPQGRGYAF,TGTGCCAGCAGTTTAGCCCCCCAAGGGCGCGGCTACGCCTTC
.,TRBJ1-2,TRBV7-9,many,CASSSSPGIGPNYGYTF,TGTGCCAGCAGCTCGTCCCCAGGGATTGGGCCTAACTATGGCTACACCTTC
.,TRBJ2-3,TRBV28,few,CASVGITQYF,TGTGCCAGCGTGGGTATTACGCAGTATTTT
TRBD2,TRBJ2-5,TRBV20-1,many,CSATTTSPETQYF,TGCAGTGCTACTACGACTAGCCCAGAGACCCAGTACTTC